This T cell receptor (beta chain) was sequenced for a study of cytomegalovirus exposure and HLA in healthy donors. Study-level findings and limits: Researchers reported in a later analysis that a missense DCLRE1C variant was tied to TCR beta V- and J-gene trimming.

CDR1 is MNHEY and CDR2 is SMNVEV in the germline V gene (reference sequence). The CDR3 is 8 amino acids long, termini counted. 13 Jbeta primers and 60 Vbeta primers were used for the PCR. Measured with immunoSEQ multiplex PCR; TCRdb has only the in-frame clones, and not every one. The sample shows 90,000 or so clones, roughly 71% of them seen only once. Note on this clone: What it binds is not known. The conserved closing phenylalanine or tryptophan is absent in this CDR3, likely reflecting a read error. The limits of the CDR3 on the DNA are not certain, so only TCRdb's listed CDR3 is given.

The sample was PBMCs. The receptor was derived from a man between 50 and 59 years old in good health and CMV-seronegative. The genes are TRBV27 and TRBJ1-2. The CDR3 loop reads CASTPSPP.